This is a list of T cell receptor beta chains from one sample in a study of T cell changes during pregnancy in multiple sclerosis. Measured with immunoSEQ multiplex PCR; TCRdb has only the in-frame clones, and not every one. Of about 84,000 clones in the sample, 94% are singletons; the top ten hold 2.5%. The material was peripheral blood, obtained in the third trimester of pregnancy. The receptors derive from a female donor with multiple sclerosis, enrolled in a pregnancy study. CDR3s include the opening cysteine and the closing phenylalanine or tryptophan. The D gene is left open where the match is weak. Rows give clone size only sometimes, using once, few, many, or a class for an expanded clone.

J gene: TRBJ2-2
V gene: TRBV15
D gene: TRBD2
clone size: -
CDR3 DNA: TGTGCCACCAGCAGAACCGGGGGGACCGGGGAGCTGTTTTTT
CDR3 protein: CATSRTGGTGELFF

J gene: TRBJ1-1
V gene: TRBV7-8
D gene: -
clone size: -
CDR3 DNA: TGTGCCAGCAGTGCTGGGCGGGACACTGAAGCTTTCTTT
CDR3 protein: CASSAGRDTEAFF

J gene: TRBJ2-7
V gene: TRBV27
D gene: TRBD1
clone size: -
CDR3 DNA: TGTGCCAGCAGTGGGGCCAGGGGGTACGAGCAGTACTTC
CDR3 protein: CASSGARGYEQYF

J gene: TRBJ1-1
V gene: TRBV6-1
D gene: -
clone size: few
CDR3 DNA: TGTGCCAGCAGTGCAATGACAGGAGCCAACACTGAAGCTTTCTTT
CDR3 protein: CASSAMTGANTEAFF

J gene: TRBJ2-3
V gene: TRBV5-1
D gene: -
clone size: -
CDR3 DNA: TGCGCCAGCAGCCCACAGGGTTCGGATACGCAGTATTTT
CDR3 protein: CASSPQGSDTQYF

J gene: TRBJ1-2
V gene: TRBV6-1
D gene: TRBD1
clone size: -
CDR3 DNA: TGTGCCAGCAGTGAAGGACAGGGGCCGATTTTC
CDR3 protein: CASSEGQGPIF

J gene: TRBJ2-5
V gene: TRBV15
D gene: -
clone size: -
CDR3 DNA: TGTGCCACCAGCAGAGACAGGGTCCAAGAGACCCAGTACTTC
CDR3 protein: CATSRDRVQETQYF

J gene: TRBJ1-1
V gene: TRBV4-2
D gene: -
clone size: -
CDR3 DNA: TGTGCCAGCAGCCCCCGCCAGGGCGCCCATACTGAAGCTTTCTTT
CDR3 protein: CASSPRQGAHTEAFF

J gene: TRBJ1-1
V gene: TRBV5-1
D gene: -
clone size: -
CDR3 DNA: TGCGCCAGCAGCTTGGGACACAGTGAAGCTTTCTTT
CDR3 protein: CASSLGHSEAFF

J gene: TRBJ2-7
V gene: TRBV27
D gene: TRBD2
clone size: -
CDR3 DNA: TGTGCCTCCTTCGGGAGGATAAGTCCCTACGAGCAGTACTTC
CDR3 protein: CASFGRISPYEQYF

J gene: TRBJ1-3
V gene: TRBV4-1
D gene: -
clone size: -
CDR3 DNA: TGCGCCAGCAGCCAAGATTTAATAAGGGGAGGTGGAAACACCATATATTTT
CDR3 protein: CASSQDLIRGGGNTIYF

J gene: TRBJ2-5
V gene: TRBV18
D gene: -
clone size: -
CDR3 DNA: TGTGCCAGCTCACCGAGGATCATAAGTGAGACCCAGTACTTC
CDR3 protein: CASSPRIISETQYF

J gene: TRBJ1-5
V gene: TRBV27
D gene: TRBD1
clone size: -
CDR3 DNA: TGTGCCAGCAGTATTCGACCACCGACAGGGAGCAATCAGCCCCAGCATTTT
CDR3 protein: CASSIRPPTGSNQPQHF

J gene: TRBJ2-1
V gene: TRBV5-1
D gene: -
clone size: once
CDR3 DNA: TGCGCCAGCAGCTTGGCGGCAGGGATGGACAATGAGCAGTTCTTC
CDR3 protein: CASSLAAGMDNEQFF

J gene: TRBJ1-4
V gene: TRBV18
D gene: -
clone size: -
CDR3 DNA: TGTGCCAGCTCACCCGGGGAGGGTGGCGAAAAACTGTTTTTT
CDR3 protein: CASSPGEGGEKLFF

J gene: TRBJ1-1
V gene: TRBV4-1
D gene: TRBD1
clone size: -
CDR3 DNA: TGCGCCAGCAGCCAGGGACAGGGCCTGAACACTGAAGCTTTCTTT
CDR3 protein: CASSQGQGLNTEAFF

J gene: TRBJ2-2
V gene: TRBV7-8
D gene: -
clone size: -
CDR3 DNA: TGTGCCAGCAGCGGGGGCGTGAGCCCCCTCACCGGGGAGCTGTTTTTT
CDR3 protein: CASSGGVSPLTGELFF

J gene: TRBJ2-2
V gene: TRBV25-1
D gene: -
clone size: -
CDR3 DNA: TGTGCCAGCAGTGTCTACGGGATGCCCGGGGAGCTGTTTTTT
CDR3 protein: CASSVYGMPGELFF

J gene: TRBJ1-3
V gene: TRBV14
D gene: -
clone size: -
CDR3 DNA: TGTGCCAGCAGCCAAGACGGGTCCTCTGGAAACACCATATATTTT
CDR3 protein: CASSQDGSSGNTIYF

J gene: TRBJ1-1
V gene: TRBV7-8
D gene: -
clone size: -
CDR3 DNA: TGTGCCAGCAGCTTAGGGCACCCGAACACTGAAGCTTTCTTT
CDR3 protein: CASSLGHPNTEAFF

J gene: TRBJ1-5
V gene: TRBV27
D gene: -
clone size: -
CDR3 DNA: TGTGCCAGCAGTTTCGGGGGTCAGCCCCAGCATTTT
CDR3 protein: CASSFGGQPQHF

J gene: TRBJ2-1
V gene: TRBV5-1
D gene: -
clone size: -
CDR3 DNA: TGCGCCAGCAGCTGGGGGGACGGCGGAAGGGATGAGCAGTTCTTC
CDR3 protein: CASSWGDGGRDEQFF

J gene: TRBJ1-6
V gene: TRBV2
D gene: TRBD1
clone size: -
CDR3 DNA: TGTGCCAGCAGTGAAATGACAGGGGGAAGTTCACCCCTCCACTTT
CDR3 protein: CASSEMTGGSSPLHF

J gene: TRBJ2-3
V gene: TRBV14
D gene: -
clone size: -
CDR3 DNA: TGTGCCAGCAGCCAAGTGATGAGGCTCGTGGCTGGCACAGATACGCAGTATTTT
CDR3 protein: CASSQVMRLVAGTDTQYF

J gene: TRBJ2-2
V gene: TRBV30
D gene: -
clone size: -
CDR3 DNA: TGTGCCTGCAACCGGGGGGCGGACACCGGGGAGCTGTTTTTT
CDR3 protein: CACNRGADTGELFF

J gene: TRBJ1-6
V gene: TRBV5-6
D gene: -
clone size: -
CDR3 DNA: TGTGCCAGCAACGCCCCAGGGATTAATTCACCCCTCCACTTT
CDR3 protein: CASNAPGINSPLHF

J gene: TRBJ2-1
V gene: TRBV11-3
D gene: TRBD2
clone size: once
CDR3 DNA: TGTGCCAGCAGCCCGCAGAGCGGGGGGGAGCAGTTCTTC
CDR3 protein: CASSPQSGGEQFF

J gene: TRBJ2-7
V gene: TRBV7-9
D gene: TRBD1
clone size: once
CDR3 DNA: TGTGCCAGCAGCTCTCAGGGGGCGCGGAACGAGCAGTACTTC
CDR3 protein: CASSSQGARNEQYF

J gene: TRBJ1-2
V gene: TRBV4-1
D gene: -
clone size: -
CDR3 DNA: TGCGCCAGCAGCCAAGTGGAGGGAGCCTCCTATGGCTACACCTTC
CDR3 protein: CASSQVEGASYGYTF

J gene: TRBJ1-1
V gene: TRBV14
D gene: -
clone size: -
CDR3 DNA: TGTGCCAGCAGCCATAGGGGCAGCCTGAACACTGAAGCTTTCTTT
CDR3 protein: CASSHRGSLNTEAFF

J gene: TRBJ1-1
V gene: TRBV19
D gene: TRBD1
clone size: -
CDR3 DNA: TGTGCCAGTAGTCTTCTACCAGGACAGGTCGAAGCTTTCTTT
CDR3 protein: CASSLLPGQVEAFF

J gene: TRBJ2-1
V gene: TRBV23-1
D gene: -
clone size: -
CDR3 DNA: TGCGCCAGCAGTCAATCGAGGAGGGACCCCTACAATGAGCAGTTCTTC
CDR3 protein: CASSQSRRDPYNEQFF

J gene: TRBJ2-3
V gene: TRBV18
D gene: TRBD1
clone size: -
CDR3 DNA: TGTGCCAGCCACGGCTGGACAGGGCACACAGATACGCAGTATTTT
CDR3 protein: CASHGWTGHTDTQYF

J gene: TRBJ1-3
V gene: TRBV13
D gene: -
clone size: -
CDR3 DNA: TGTGCCAGCAGCTTAGGGGCAGGGCGCAACACCATATATTTT
CDR3 protein: CASSLGAGRNTIYF

J gene: TRBJ2-3
V gene: TRBV13
D gene: TRBD2
clone size: -
CDR3 DNA: TGTGCCAGCACAACTAGCGGGGACACAGATACGCAGTATTTT
CDR3 protein: CASTTSGDTDTQYF

J gene: TRBJ2-3
V gene: TRBV7-6
D gene: TRBD2
clone size: once
CDR3 DNA: TGTGCCAGCAGCTTAGGTAGCGGGGCTAGCACAGATACGCAGTATTTT
CDR3 protein: CASSLGSGASTDTQYF

J gene: TRBJ2-7
V gene: TRBV4-2
D gene: TRBD2
clone size: -
CDR3 DNA: TGTGCCAGCAGCCCAGGACTAGCGGGGAACCCCTACGAGCAGTACTTC
CDR3 protein: CASSPGLAGNPYEQYF

J gene: TRBJ2-5
V gene: TRBV5-1
D gene: TRBD1
clone size: once
CDR3 DNA: TGCGCCAGCAGCTGGAATCAGGGGGCTCAAGAGACCCAGTACTTC
CDR3 protein: CASSWNQGAQETQYF

J gene: TRBJ2-4
V gene: TRBV2
D gene: -
clone size: -
CDR3 DNA: TGTGCCAGCACAGGACAGGCCAAAAACATTCAGTACTTC
CDR3 protein: CASTGQAKNIQYF

J gene: TRBJ2-6
V gene: TRBV12-5
D gene: -
clone size: once
CDR3 DNA: TGTGCTAGTGCGGGGTTCTCTGGGGCCAACGTCCTGACTTTC
CDR3 protein: CASAGFSGANVLTF

J gene: TRBJ2-7
V gene: TRBV10-1
D gene: TRBD2
clone size: once
CDR3 DNA: TGCGCCAGCACGCAGCGGGGGACTTACGAGCAGTACTTC
CDR3 protein: CASTQRGTYEQYF

J gene: TRBJ2-1
V gene: TRBV4-2
D gene: -
clone size: -
CDR3 DNA: TGTGCCAGCAGCCAACCTAAGGACAGTTACAATGAGCAGTTCTTC
CDR3 protein: CASSQPKDSYNEQFF

J gene: TRBJ2-2
V gene: TRBV7-8
D gene: -
clone size: few
CDR3 DNA: TGTGCCAGCAGCTTGGCGGGCCGCGACGGGGAGCTGTTTTTT
CDR3 protein: CASSLAGRDGELFF

J gene: TRBJ2-7
V gene: TRBV4-2
D gene: -
clone size: -
CDR3 DNA: TGTGCCAGCAGCCAAGATATGGGGCTCGGGGAGCAGTACTTC
CDR3 protein: CASSQDMGLGEQYF

J gene: TRBJ2-7
V gene: TRBV5-4
D gene: TRBD2
clone size: -
CDR3 DNA: TGTGCCAGCCGGGGACTAGCGGGTGAGCAGTACTTC
CDR3 protein: CASRGLAGEQYF

J gene: TRBJ1-3
V gene: TRBV9
D gene: -
clone size: few
CDR3 DNA: TGTGCCAGCAGCGTAGGGGCTGCTGGAAACACCATATATTTT
CDR3 protein: CASSVGAAGNTIYF